Following are 26 T cell receptor beta chains from one sample sequenced in a study of blood T cell repertoires in COVID-19. Only in-frame clones appear in the TCRdb table, and some are missing; sequencing was by immunoSEQ multiplex PCR. The sample carries approximately 210,000 clones, about 91% recorded once. Sample: peripheral blood. These receptors came from a man aged 30 to 39 with acute or convalescent COVID-19.

The chain employs TRBV27 and TRBJ1-1; the D is unclear. Deletions cut 4 bases from V and 1 base from J, with 7 bases between. In germline, CDR1 is MNHEY, CDR2 SMNVEV (reference sequence). This CDR3 is built from 13 residues. For the CDR3, the DNA is TGTGCCAGCAGTTGGTGGCAGAACACTGAAGCTTTCTTT. Protein product: CASSWWQNTEAFF.

To note about this clone: Other nucleotide sequences in the sample specify the same CDR3. V gene TRBV7-3 combines with J gene TRBJ1-1; D unresolved. Germline CDR1 reads SGHTA; CDR2 reads FQGTGA. Trimming took off 2 bases at V and 1 base at J, with 5 bases between the two ends. This CDR3 contains 13 residues. CDR3 protein: CASSLGQNTEAFF. DNA of the CDR3: TGTGCCAGCAGCTTAGGGCAGAACACTGAAGCTTTCTTT.

The chain couples TRBV7-9 to TRBJ1-2; D possibly corresponds to TRBD1 (5 bases). V lost 4 bases and J 3 bases, leaving 15 bases between the germline ends. This CDR3 has 15 amino acids. Germline loops: CDR1 SEHNR, CDR2 FQNEAQ (reference sequence). As DNA, the CDR3 is TGTGCCAGCAGCTATGGGGGAGGGGAATACTATGGCTACACCTTC. Residues: CASSYGGGEYYGYTF.

In nucleotides, the CDR3 is TGTGCCAGCAGTTTTGTCGGGACAGGGGCCCCCTACGAGCAGTACTTC. Protein product: CASSFVGTGAPYEQYF. The rearrangement links TRBV28 to TRBJ2-7; 10 bases align to TRBD1. The CDR3 is 16 amino acids. CDR1 is MDHEN, CDR2 SYDVKM, per germline. V shed 3 bases and J 2 bases; nucleotides not matched to a gene: 7.

The chain couples TRBV5-1 to TRBJ2-7; tentatively, D is TRBD2 (6 bases). The CDR3 loop spans 16 amino acids. Trimming cost V 1 base and J 0 bases, with 14 bases left between them. CDR1 is SGHRS and CDR2 is YFSETQ in the germline V gene. The CDR3 sequence: CASSLTVGGSSYEQYF. The CDR3, as DNA: TGCGCCAGCAGCTTGACGGTGGGAGGCTCCTCCTACGAGCAGTACTTC.

The rearrangement uses TRBV5-4 and TRBJ2-1; no definite D call. The germline CDR1 and CDR2 sequences are SGHNT and YYREEE (reference sequence). The V end was cut by 0 bases, the J end by 6 bases, with 7 bases between. The CDR3 runs to 13 residues. CDR3 nucleotides: TGTGCCAGCAGCTTGGCCGTGGCCAATGAGCAGTTCTTC. It encodes CASSLAVANEQFF.

The chain couples TRBV2 to TRBJ2-1; D is unclear. Germline V gene lookup returns CDR1 SNHLY and CDR2 FYNNEI. The CDR3 sequence is 15 residues long. V lost 1 base, J lost 9 bases, and 16 bases lay in between. The CDR3, as DNA: TGTGCCAGCAGTGAAGGGTCACCAGGATTAAGTGAGCAGTTCTTC. It codes for CASSEGSPGLSEQFF.

The chain links TRBV28 to TRBJ2-7; weak D call: TRBD1 (6 bases). V was shortened by 3 bases and J by 7 bases, with 16 bases between the two germline ends. Germline V CDR1 and CDR2: MDHEN, SYDVKM. This CDR3 has 14 amino acids. For the CDR3, the DNA is TGTGCCAGCAGTTTGGGCAGGGGCAGTCGGGAGCAGTACTTC. This encodes CASSLGRGSREQYF. Based on the CDR3 plus reference TRBV28 and TRBJ2-7, the full variable domain is DVKVTQSSRYLVKRTGEKVFLECVQDMDHENMFWYRQDPGLGLRLIYFSYDVKMKEKGDIPEGYSVSREKKERFSLILESASTNQTSMYLCASSLGRGSREQYFGPGTRLTVT.

This clone was recorded once. This chain uses TRBV6-6 with TRBJ2-4, with 7 bases that match TRBD2. The CDR3 covers 15 residues. Unmatched junction bases numbered 7, after V lost 8 bases and J lost 0 bases. Germline V CDR1 and CDR2: MNHNY, SVGAGI (reference sequence). CDR3 sequence (DNA): TGTGCCAGCCGCACGCGGGAGAAAGCCAAAAACATTCAGTACTTC. Protein product: CASRTREKAKNIQYF.

The J gene is TRBJ1-1, the V gene TRBV3-1 (or the pseudogene TRBV3-2); D perhaps matches TRBD1 (5 bases). With 1 base removed from V and 4 bases from J, the gap between germline ends came to 7 bases. There are 13 residues in the CDR3. CDR1 and CDR2 (germline): LGHDT, YNNKEL (reference sequence). In DNA form, the CDR3 reads TGTGCCAGCAGCCAAGCAGGGCTCACTGAAGCTTTCTTT. Its protein product is CASSQAGLTEAFF.

The genes are TRBV7-3 and TRBJ2-1; a weak D match, TRBD2 (5 bases). The germline V gene encodes CDR1 SGHTA and CDR2 FQGTGA. CDR3 length: 15 residues. Trimming left V 5 bases short and J 9 bases short, with 20 bases between. CDR3: CASSTQSGRLGEQFF. The CDR3 nucleotides read TGTGCCAGCAGCACCCAAAGCGGACGTTTGGGTGAGCAGTTCTTC.

The chain combines TRBV10-3 with TRBJ2-7, with D possibly TRBD1 on 6 matching bases. With 8 bases removed from V and 2 bases from J, the gap between germline ends came to 13 bases. The CDR3 loop spans 13 amino acids. Germline CDR1 reads ENHRY; CDR2 reads SYGVKD. The CDR3 reads CAILWTETYEQYF. The CDR3 DNA reads as TGTGCCATCCTTTGGACAGAGACCTACGAGCAGTACTTC.

This chain joins TRBV6-5 and TRBJ2-7, with 8 bases fitting TRBD1. V trimming: 4 bases; J trimming: 6 bases; junction bases outside the gene matches: 11. The CDR3 runs to 15 residues. CDR1 and CDR2 from the germline V gene are MNHEY and SVGAGI. The CDR3 coding sequence is TGTGCCAGCAGTTCCGGACAGGGAAACCTTGGCGAGCAGTACTTC. Translation gives CASSSGQGNLGEQYF.

V gene TRBV3-1 (or the pseudogene TRBV3-2) combines with J gene TRBJ2-1; TRBD2 agrees at 7 bases. The CDR3 consists of 16 residues. V lost 5 bases and J lost 7; bases outside the gene matches: 14. Germline V gene lookup returns CDR1 LGHDT and CDR2 YNNKEL (reference sequence). The CDR3, as DNA: TGTGCCAGCAGCACTCCCGGGACTACATTTAATAATGAGCAGTTCTTC. It encodes CASSTPGTTFNNEQFF.

The chain combines TRBV19 with TRBJ1-5, with TRBD1 matching 9 bases. The ends lost 7 bases at V and 7 bases at J; junction bases unmatched: 5. Germline CDR1 LNHDA, CDR2 SQIVND (reference sequence). The CDR3 consists of 13 residues. The CDR3 sequence: CASNDRGGQPQHF. For the CDR3, the DNA is TGTGCCAGTAACGACAGGGGGGGACAGCCCCAGCATTTT.

The chain has TRBV15 and TRBJ2-2; D is possibly TRBD1 (7 bases). Germline loops: CDR1 LNHNV, CDR2 YYDKDF (reference sequence). V was clipped by 5 bases and J by 1 base, with 11 bases between them. There are 15 residues in the CDR3. The CDR3 DNA reads TGTGCCACCAGCCCTCAGGGGGGGAACACCGGGGAGCTGTTTTTT. This encodes CATSPQGGNTGELFF.

The chain links TRBV24-1 to TRBJ2-1; D is unresolved. Trimming took 7 bases from V and 6 from J, leaving 9 bases between them. CDR3 length: 12 residues. Germline-derived CDR1 and CDR2 are KGHDR and SFDVKD. The CDR3 reads CATSRDFNEQFF. In nucleotides, the CDR3 is TGTGCCACCAGCCGAGACTTCAATGAGCAGTTCTTC.

The genes are TRBV7-2 and TRBJ2-2, with D unresolved. This CDR3 region has 15 residues. V lost 3 bases and J lost 0, with 8 bases in between. Germline lookup yields CDR1 SGHTA and CDR2 FQGNSA. The CDR3 sequence is CASSFVAANTGELFF. CDR3 nucleotides: TGTGCCAGCAGCTTCGTAGCAGCGAACACCGGGGAGCTGTTTTTT.

The CDR3, as DNA: TGTGCCAGCAGCCCGGGACAGCCTAATGAAAAACTGTTTTTT. Its protein is CASSPGQPNEKLFF. The chain combines TRBV5-4 with TRBJ1-4; 7 positions match TRBD1. CDR1 SGHNT and CDR2 YYREEE come from the germline V gene (reference sequence). V was clipped by 4 bases and J by 3 bases; unmatched bases: 3. CDR3 length: 14 residues.

The J gene is TRBJ1-2, the V gene TRBV28; D gene uncertain. The germline gives CDR1 MDHEN, CDR2 SYDVKM. V lost 2 bases to trimming and J lost 7 bases, with 14 bases between them. This CDR3 is built from 14 residues. The CDR3 protein is CASSLREGISGYTF. CDR3 DNA: TGTGCCAGCAGTTTACGTGAGGGTATAAGTGGCTACACCTTC.

The chain couples TRBV19 to TRBJ1-1; 7 bases line up with TRBD1. CDR1 is LNHDA, CDR2 SQIVND, per germline (reference sequence). The CDR3 spans 14 residues. The trim removed 6 bases at V and 10 bases at J, leaving 14 bases unmatched. As DNA, the CDR3 is TGTGCCAGTAGGGAGGGACAGAGCCTGATTGGAGCTTTCTTT. Its translation is CASREGQSLIGAFF.

V gene TRBV7-9 combines with J gene TRBJ2-7; TRBD1 matches 7 bases. Per germline, CDR1 SEHNR and CDR2 FQNEAQ (reference sequence). The length of the CDR3 is 14 residues. With V trimmed by 5 bases and J by 2 bases, 6 bases remained unmatched. CDR3 loop: CASSLQGLTYEQYF. In nucleotides, the CDR3 is TGTGCCAGCAGCCTACAGGGGTTGACCTACGAGCAGTACTTC.

This chain connects TRBV4-1 to TRBJ2-2, with a possible D match to TRBD1 (5 bases). The CDR3 extends over 14 amino acids. Trimming took off 6 bases at V and 8 bases at J, with 16 bases between the two ends. Per germline, CDR1 MGHRA and CDR2 YSYEKL. The CDR3 is CASRSGALSGELFF. The CDR3 DNA is TGCGCCAGCAGAAGTGGGGCTCTTAGTGGGGAGCTGTTTTTT.

The chain employs TRBV5-1 and TRBJ2-2; D is undetermined. From germline, CDR1 is SGHRS and CDR2 YFSETQ. The CDR3 has 15 residues. V was clipped by 9 bases and J by 0 bases, with 15 bases between them. The CDR3 is CATRQSESNTGELFF. DNA for the CDR3: TGCGCCACCAGACAATCGGAGTCGAACACCGGGGAGCTGTTTTTT.

This chain uses TRBV30 with TRBJ2-2; D is perhaps TRBD1 (6 bases). The V gene's germline CDR1 is GTSNPN and CDR2 SVGIG (reference sequence). The CDR3 extends over 14 amino acids. V dropped 3 bases and J dropped 6 bases, with 14 bases sitting between them. CDR3 nucleotides: TGTGCCTGGAGCCTATTACAGGGTTCCGGGGAGCTGTTTTTT. Residues: CAWSLLQGSGELFF.

V is TRBV7-2 and J is TRBJ2-1, with 8 bases matching TRBD2. Losses at the gene ends were 3 bases for V and 7 bases for J; bases not matched to a gene: 11. Germline V CDR1 and CDR2: SGHTA, FQGNSA. The CDR3 runs to 16 residues. This chain's CDR3 is CASSFSGAVLSNEQFF. Written as DNA, the CDR3 is TGTGCCAGCAGCTTTAGCGGGGCGGTCTTGAGTAATGAGCAGTTCTTC.